The present T cell receptor (beta chain) was sequenced within a study of blood T cell repertoires in COVID-19. Turning to the study itself: Whether acute or convalescent, the COVID-19 samples came from the United States, Italy and Spain. The cDNA or gDNA used as material had been derived from T cells, B-cell-depleted T cells, or PBMCs.

TCRdb's table, derived via immunoSEQ multiplex PCR, lists solely in-frame clones and lacks some. This sample has about 220,000 clones, with around 88% found just once. This sequence originates from a woman in her thirties who had recovered from COVID-19. Sequenced: peripheral blood.

CDR3 region: CASSHTTGDFYEQYF. For the CDR3, the DNA is TGCGCCAGCAGCCACACCACAGGGGACTTCTACGAGCAGTACTTC. The rearrangement joins TRBV4-1 to TRBJ2-7; D is perhaps TRBD1 (7 bases). The V and J ends lost 3 bases and 3 bases respectively, with 15 bases between them. The CDR3 covers 15 residues. The germline V gene encodes CDR1 MGHRA and CDR2 YSYEKL.